Listed below are T cell receptor beta chains from one sample, sequenced in a study of blood T cell repertoires in COVID-19. Assay used: immunoSEQ multiplex PCR; TCRdb lists only in-frame clones, some missing. The repertoire consists of 130,000 or so clones, with about 74% occurring once and the leading ten covering roughly 7.9%. Sequencing was done on a sample of peripheral blood. All receptors derive from a human donor in a cohort sampled during active COVID-19. Both conserved end residues are part of each CDR3. Fields, in order: J gene, V gene, clone size, D gene, CDR3 protein. The D gene is left open where the match is weak. Clone size is given for some rows only: seen once, a few or many times, or a class if the clone is expanded.

>TRBJ1-1|TRBV29-1|.|.
CSAGPDALNTEAFF
>TRBJ2-5|TRBV18|once|.
CASCSGGAETQYF
>TRBJ2-2|TRBV15|.|.
CATSRGGYGELFF
>TRBJ1-1|TRBV5-8|.|TRBD1
CASILGTAATEAFF
>TRBJ2-1|TRBV3-1/TRBV3-2|once|.
CASRISGGGQGQFF
>TRBJ1-1|TRBV6-6|.|.
CASSLSETEAFF
>TRBJ2-3|TRBV11-3|once|.
CASSSGPTGTQYF
>TRBJ2-7|TRBV11-3|few|TRBD2
CASSQRTSGGFYEQYF
>TRBJ1-1|TRBV11-3|.|TRBD1
CASSLGVTGGVTEAFF
>TRBJ1-5|TRBV16|.|TRBD1
CASSQPTGNGDQPQHF
>TRBJ2-3|TRBV29-1|.|.
CSVDSRGTDTQYF
>TRBJ2-7|TRBV4-2|.|.
CASSQEALYEQYF
>TRBJ1-1|TRBV19|.|.
CASSTPAGLSLNTEAFF
>TRBJ1-1|TRBV25-1|.|.
CASRAGATEAFF
>TRBJ2-7|TRBV27|.|.
CASSYSGRPGEQYF
>TRBJ1-2|TRBV11-2|few|TRBD1
CASSLTRDRGEGYTF
>TRBJ2-7|TRBV18|.|.
CASSHSNEQYF
>TRBJ2-7|TRBV7-8|.|.
CASSLRGGPSYEQYF
>TRBJ1-5|TRBV15|once|.
CASWGGLSNQPQHF
>TRBJ2-7|TRBV6-2/TRBV6-3|few|TRBD2
CASSSSLAGGYEQYF
>TRBJ1-5|TRBV12-3/TRBV12-4|.|.
CASSSVRNQPQHF
>TRBJ2-7|TRBV5-5|.|TRBD2
CASSSGLAGGVATYEQYF
>TRBJ1-2|TRBV2|.|TRBD1
CASSPGQGGYGYTF
>TRBJ1-5|TRBV19|.|.
CASSIRQNLNQPQHF
>TRBJ2-1|TRBV12-3/TRBV12-4|.|TRBD2
CASSIAGAPEQFF
>TRBJ2-7|TRBV5-1|.|.
CASIGETYEQYF
>TRBJ2-7|TRBV6-1|.|.
CASSEEGRGAYEQYF
>TRBJ2-5|TRBV5-4|.|TRBD1
CASSRDRGLRETQYF
>TRBJ1-1|TRBV2|.|.
CASSEVRGTTEAFF
>TRBJ2-7|TRBV28|.|TRBD1
CASSLLVARGIHEQYF
>TRBJ2-1|TRBV5-1|.|TRBD2
CASSPLGTSGHPGGYNEQFF
>TRBJ1-4|TRBV11-2|.|TRBD1
CASSSDRVNEKLFF
>TRBJ2-7|TRBV7-8|.|.
CASSLGGGTTYEQYF
>TRBJ2-7|TRBV13|.|TRBD1
CASSLQGVEQYF
>TRBJ1-1|TRBV25-1|.|.
CASSEQSTEAFF
>TRBJ2-7|TRBV19|.|TRBD1
CASSLSGQGPEQYF
>TRBJ2-7|TRBV7-3|.|TRBD2
CASSPPGGAGQYF